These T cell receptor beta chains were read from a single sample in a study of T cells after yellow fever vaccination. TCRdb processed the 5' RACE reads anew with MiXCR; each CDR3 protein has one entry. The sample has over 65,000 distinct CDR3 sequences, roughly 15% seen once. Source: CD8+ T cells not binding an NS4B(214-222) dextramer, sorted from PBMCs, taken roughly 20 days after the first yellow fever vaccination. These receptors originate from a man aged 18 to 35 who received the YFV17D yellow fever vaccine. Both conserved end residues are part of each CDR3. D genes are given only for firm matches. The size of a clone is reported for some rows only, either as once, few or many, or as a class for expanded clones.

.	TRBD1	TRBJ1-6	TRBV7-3	CASSITGTEGSPLHF	TGTGCCAGCAGCATAACCGGGACAGAGGGGTCACCCCTCCACTTT
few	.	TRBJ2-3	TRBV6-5	CASSYSYRTSESSTDTQYF	TGTGCCAGCAGTTACTCGTATCGAACCTCCGAGTCTAGCACAGATACGCAGTATTTT
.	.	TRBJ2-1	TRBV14	CASSPTAFSSNEQFF	TGTGCCAGCAGCCCTACGGCCTTTTCCTCCAATGAGCAGTTCTTC
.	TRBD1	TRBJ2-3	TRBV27	CASGLMLTGGTDTQYF	TGTGCCAGCGGCCTAATGTTAACAGGGGGCACAGATACGCAGTATTTT
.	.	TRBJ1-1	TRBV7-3	CASSLGGLGTEAFF	TGTGCCAGCAGCTTAGGGGGATTAGGGACTGAAGCTTTCTTT
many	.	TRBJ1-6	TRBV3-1	CASSPTGFYNSPLHF	TGTGCCAGCAGCCCCACAGGGTTCTATAATTCACCCCTCCACTTT
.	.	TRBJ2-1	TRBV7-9	CASSPPSINEQFF	TGTGCCAGCAGCCCTCCGTCCATCAATGAGCAGTTCTTC
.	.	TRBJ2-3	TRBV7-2	CASSLPPGGTDTQYF	TGTGCCAGCAGCTTACCCCCCGGGGGCACAGATACGCAGTATTTT
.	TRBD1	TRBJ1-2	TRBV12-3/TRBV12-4	CASSPGGEDYGYTF	TGTGCCAGCAGTCCAGGGGGCGAAGACTATGGCTACACCTTC
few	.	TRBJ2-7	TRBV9	CASSVEGERSYEQYF	TGTGCCAGCAGCGTAGAGGGGGAGCGGTCCTACGAGCAGTACTTC
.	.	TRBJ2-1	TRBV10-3	CAISGASPGNEQFF	TGTGCCATCAGTGGCGCCAGCCCAGGGAATGAGCAGTTCTTC
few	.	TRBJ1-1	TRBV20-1	CSARAPPRGLAFF	TGCAGTGCTAGAGCCCCCCCCCGGGGGCTGGCTTTCTTT
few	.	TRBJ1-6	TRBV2	CASKAGDSQPLHF	TGTGCCAGCAAAGCGGGGGACTCGCAACCCCTCCACTTT
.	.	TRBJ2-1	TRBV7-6	CASSQDMGDYEQFF	TGTGCCAGCAGCCAGGACATGGGGGACTATGAGCAGTTCTTC
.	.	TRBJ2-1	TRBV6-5	CASSYSSGASYNEQFF	TGTGCCAGCAGTTACAGCTCTGGGGCCTCCTACAATGAGCAGTTCTTC
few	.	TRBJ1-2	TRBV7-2	CASSSQDIKLGGYTF	TGTGCCAGCAGCTCCCAGGACATAAAGTTGGGCGGCTACACCTTC
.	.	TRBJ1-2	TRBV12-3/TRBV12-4	CASSPVMKGNYGYTF	TGTGCCAGCAGTCCCGTAATGAAAGGGAACTATGGCTACACCTTC
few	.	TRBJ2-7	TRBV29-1	CSVEPLGSSYEQYF	TGCAGCGTTGAACCGCTTGGGAGCTCCTACGAGCAGTACTTC
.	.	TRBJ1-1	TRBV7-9	CASRLGGGETEAFF	TGTGCCAGCAGGCTGGGCGGGGGCGAGACTGAAGCTTTCTTT
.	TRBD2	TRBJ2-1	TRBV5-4	CASSLGVASGGVVF	TGTGCCAGCAGCTTGGGGGTTGCGAGCGGGGGGGTGGTCTTC
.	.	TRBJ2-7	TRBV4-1	CASMRSSYEQYF	TGCGCCAGCATGAGGAGCTCCTACGAGCAGTACTTC
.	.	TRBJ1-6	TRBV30	CAWSGGGEGLTLHF	TGTGCCTGGAGTGGTGGAGGGGAAGGGTTGACCCTCCACTTT
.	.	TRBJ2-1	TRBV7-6	CASSFAGASYNEQLF	TGTGCCAGCAGCTTCGCGGGGGCCTCCTACAATGAGCAGCTCTTC
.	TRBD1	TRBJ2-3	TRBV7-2	CASSSNRGTVPDTQYF	TGTGCCAGCAGCTCAAACAGGGGAACGGTCCCAGATACGCAGTATTTT
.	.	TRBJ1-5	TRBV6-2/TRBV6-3	CASSYNTKGVYQPQHF	TGTGCCAGCAGTTACAATACAAAGGGCGTATATCAGCCCCAGCATTTT
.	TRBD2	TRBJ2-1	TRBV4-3	CASSQGLAGLYNEQFF	TGCGCCAGCAGCCAGGGACTAGCGGGGCTCTACAATGAGCAGTTCTTC
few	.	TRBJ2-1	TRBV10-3	CAISEPDRSYNEQFF	TGTGCCATCAGTGAGCCCGACAGGTCCTACAATGAGCAGTTCTTC
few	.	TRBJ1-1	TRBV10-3	CAINAEPAREAFF	TGTGCCATCAACGCGGAACCGGCTCGCGAAGCTTTCTTT
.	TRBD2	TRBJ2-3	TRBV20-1	CSASPRSSGSSTDTQYF	TGCAGTGCTAGCCCCCGCTCTAGCGGTTCTAGCACAGATACGCAGTATTTT
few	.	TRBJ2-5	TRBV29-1	CSVQETGLQETQYF	TGCAGCGTCCAAGAAACAGGGCTGCAAGAGACCCAGTACTTC
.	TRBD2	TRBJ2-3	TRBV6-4	CASSGGGSGGPDTQYF	TGTGCCAGCAGTGGAGGGGGTAGCGGGGGACCAGATACGCAGTATTTT
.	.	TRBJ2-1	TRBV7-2	CASSLAGTYNEQFF	TGTGCCAGCAGCTTAGCGGGAACTTACAATGAGCAGTTCTTC
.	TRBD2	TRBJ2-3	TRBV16	CASSESSGGAEAQYF	TGTGCCAGCAGCGAATCTAGCGGGGGGGCCGAGGCGCAGTATTTT
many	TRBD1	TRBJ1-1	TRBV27	CASSLDRGNTEAFF	TGTGCCAGCAGTCTGGACAGGGGGAACACTGAAGCTTTCTTT
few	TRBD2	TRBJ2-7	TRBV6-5	CASSYSRTSVYEQYF	TGTGCCAGCAGTTACTCAAGGACTAGCGTCTACGAGCAGTACTTC
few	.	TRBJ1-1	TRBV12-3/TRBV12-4	CASSSMGEPNTEAFF	TGTGCCAGCAGTTCAATGGGGGAACCGAACACTGAAGCTTTCTTT
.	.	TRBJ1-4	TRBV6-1	CASSESGPATNEKLFF	TGTGCCAGCAGTGAATCGGGTCCCGCAACTAATGAAAAACTGTTTTTT
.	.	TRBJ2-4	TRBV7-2	CASSSVQGRNIQYF	TGTGCCAGCAGCTCAGTACAGGGTCGGAACATTCAGTACTTC
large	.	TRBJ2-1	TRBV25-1	CASSQSDFYNEQFF	TGTGCCAGCAGTCAGTCCGACTTCTACAATGAGCAGTTCTTC
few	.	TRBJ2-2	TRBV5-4	CASSLASGELFF	TGTGCCAGCAGCTTGGCCTCCGGGGAGCTGTTTTTT